A selection of T cell receptor beta chains follows, all from one sample in a study of vaccination effects on CD4 cells after COVID-19. For these TCRs, the target antigens are not known. Assay: immunoSEQ multiplex PCR; the TCRdb copy retains only in-frame clones and omits some. The sample shows tens of thousands of clones, approximately 71% of them seen only once. The sample was CD4+ T cells from PBMCs cultured without peptide, taken before COVID-19 vaccination. These TCRs come from a human donor who received a COVID-19 vaccine. CDR3s include the opening cysteine and the closing phenylalanine or tryptophan. The order of the fields is J gene, D gene, V gene, clone size, CDR3 protein, CDR3 DNA. The D gene is left open where the match is weak. Size tells how often a clone was seen (once, few, many) or the class of an expanded clone, and some rows leave it out.

TRBJ2-6,NA,TRBV5-1,NA,CASSLQVSTTHWANVLTF,TGCGCCAGCAGCTTGCAGGTTTCCACGACTCATTGGGCCAACGTCCTGACTTTC
TRBJ2-5,TRBD2,TRBV6-6,NA,CASRAAGTSLFETQYF,TGTGCCAGCAGAGCGGCCGGGACTAGCCTTTTTGAGACCCAGTACTTC
TRBJ2-2,NA,TRBV29-1,NA,CSAGRVTGELFF,TGCAGCGCGGGCAGGGTCACCGGGGAGCTGTTTTTT
TRBJ1-4,NA,TRBV6-1,NA,CASSEPPGRGNEKLFF,TGTGCCAGCAGTGAACCCCCTGGCAGGGGTAATGAAAAACTGTTTTTT
TRBJ2-2,NA,TRBV24-1,NA,CATSAGALDTGELFF,TGTGCCACCAGTGCGGGGGCGCTTGACACCGGGGAGCTGTTTTTT
TRBJ1-3,TRBD1,TRBV18,NA,CASSPPRQGGSGNTIYF,TGTGCCAGCTCACCACCGAGACAGGGGGGTTCTGGAAACACCATATATTTT
TRBJ1-6,TRBD1,TRBV7-2,NA,CASSLLDRTNSPLHF,TGTGCCAGCAGCTTACTGGACAGGACAAATTCACCCCTCCACTTT
TRBJ1-4,TRBD1,TRBV7-9,NA,CASSPHRGGTTNEKLFF,TGTGCCAGCAGCCCTCACAGGGGGGGTACAACTAATGAAAAACTGTTTTTT
TRBJ1-2,NA,TRBV5-1,NA,CASSLDLSFLGGYTF,TGCGCCAGCAGCTTGGATCTCAGTTTCCTAGGGGGCTACACCTTC
TRBJ2-1,NA,TRBV29-1,once,CSVVASYNEQFF,TGCAGCGTTGTCGCGTCCTACAATGAGCAGTTCTTC
TRBJ2-5,NA,TRBV14,NA,CASSQGLRETQYF,TGTGCCAGCAGCCAAGGTCTTCGAGAGACCCAGTACTTC
TRBJ1-5,NA,TRBV6-5,NA,CASIGGNYQPQHF,TGTGCCAGCATAGGGGGAAACTATCAGCCCCAGCATTTT
TRBJ2-5,TRBD2,TRBV18,NA,CASSPQGLDDLKTQYF,TGTGCCAGCTCACCTCAAGGACTAGACGACTTGAAGACCCAGTACTTC
TRBJ2-3,TRBD1,TRBV10-1,NA,CASSGQGSTDTQYF,TGCGCCAGCAGCGGACAGGGAAGCACAGATACGCAGTATTTT
TRBJ1-5,NA,TRBV6-2/TRBV6-3,once,CASSYSLSPQHF,TGTGCCAGCAGTTACTCTCTTTCGCCCCAGCATTTT
TRBJ2-2,NA,TRBV30,NA,CAWSDPGQQTGELFF,TGTGCCTGGAGTGACCCGGGACAACAGACCGGGGAGCTGTTTTTT
TRBJ2-3,NA,TRBV4-1,NA,CASSQVPGGDTQYF,TGCGCCAGCAGCCAAGTCCCCGGCGGAGATACGCAGTATTTT
TRBJ2-5,TRBD2,TRBV5-1,NA,CASTMGLAGVQETQYF,TGCGCCAGCACCATGGGGCTAGCGGGGGTTCAAGAGACCCAGTACTTC
TRBJ2-3,TRBD2,TRBV18,NA,CASSPRPGGPADTQYF,TGTGCCAGCTCACCACGCCCGGGGGGGCCGGCAGATACGCAGTATTTT
TRBJ2-6,TRBD1,TRBV5-1,NA,CASSSNRDSSFSGANVLTF,TGCGCCAGCAGCTCCAATAGGGACAGCTCCTTCTCTGGGGCCAACGTCCTGACTTTC
TRBJ1-1,TRBD1,TRBV6-2/TRBV6-3,NA,CASSPLGTGGYLDTEAFF,TGTGCCAGCAGCCCTTTGGGGACAGGGGGTTATTTGGACACTGAAGCTTTCTTT
TRBJ2-3,TRBD1,TRBV15,few,CATSRDYVVTGGTDTQYF,TGTGCCACCAGCAGAGATTATGTGGTGACAGGGGGCACAGATACGCAGTATTTT
TRBJ1-5,NA,TRBV6-2/TRBV6-3,few,CASSYPGQRSYQPQHF,TGTGCCAGCAGTTACCCAGGACAGCGATCTTATCAGCCCCAGCATTTT
TRBJ2-2,NA,TRBV5-1,NA,CASSRGTDTGELFF,TGCGCCAGCAGCCGGGGGACAGACACCGGGGAGCTGTTTTTT
TRBJ1-5,TRBD1,TRBV6-5,NA,CASYRGVSNQPQHF,TGTGCCAGTTACAGGGGAGTGAGCAATCAGCCCCAGCATTTT
TRBJ1-1,TRBD1,TRBV10-2,NA,CASTRDRVTEAFF,TGCGCCAGCACCCGGGACAGGGTAACTGAAGCTTTCTTT
TRBJ1-6,NA,TRBV7-8,once,CASSSSLGERSPLHF,TGTGCCAGCAGCTCCAGCTTGGGGGAGCGGTCACCCCTCCACTTT
TRBJ2-1,NA,TRBV5-8,NA,CASSRGSGPSYNEQFF,TGTGCCAGCAGCCGGGGTTCGGGCCCCTCCTACAATGAGCAGTTCTTC
TRBJ1-6,NA,TRBV5-6,NA,CASSLGTEYSPLHF,TGTGCCAGCAGCTTGGGGACAGAGTATTCACCCCTCCACTTT
TRBJ1-5,TRBD1,TRBV11-3,NA,CASSLAGTGGKQPQHF,TGTGCCAGCAGCTTAGCGGGTACAGGGGGAAAACAGCCCCAGCATTTT
TRBJ2-2,NA,TRBV3-1/TRBV3-2,few,CASSQEWPGPNTGELFF,TGTGCCAGCAGCCAAGAATGGCCGGGGCCGAACACCGGGGAGCTGTTTTTT
TRBJ2-3,NA,TRBV5-1,NA,CASSLPRGGTDTQYF,TGCGCCAGCAGTTTGCCTCGGGGCGGGACAGATACGCAGTATTTT
TRBJ2-3,NA,TRBV7-8,NA,CASSSDLISTDTQYF,TGTGCCAGCAGCTCGGACCTTATATCCACAGATACGCAGTATTTT
TRBJ2-2,TRBD1,TRBV7-9,NA,CASSFYRGDTGELFF,TGTGCCAGCAGCTTTTACAGGGGGGACACCGGGGAGCTGTTTTTT
TRBJ2-3,NA,TRBV7-2,NA,CASSLAGADTQYF,TGTGCCAGCAGCTTAGCGGGGGCAGATACGCAGTATTTT
TRBJ2-5,NA,TRBV18,NA,CASSPLSEETQYF,TGTGCCAGCTCACCATTAAGCGAGGAGACCCAGTACTTC